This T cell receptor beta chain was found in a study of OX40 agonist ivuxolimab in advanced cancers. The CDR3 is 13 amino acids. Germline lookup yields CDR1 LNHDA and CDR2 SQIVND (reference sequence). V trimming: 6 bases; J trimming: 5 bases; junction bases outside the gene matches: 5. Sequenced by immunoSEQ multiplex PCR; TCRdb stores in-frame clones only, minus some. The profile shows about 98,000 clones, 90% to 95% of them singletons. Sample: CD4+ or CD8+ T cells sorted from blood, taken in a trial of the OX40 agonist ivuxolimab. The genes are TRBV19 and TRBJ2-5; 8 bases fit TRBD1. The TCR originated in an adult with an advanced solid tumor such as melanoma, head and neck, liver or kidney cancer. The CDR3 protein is CASSRTGMETQYF. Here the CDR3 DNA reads TGTGCCAGTAGCCGGACAGGGATGGAGACCCAGTACTTC.